This T cell receptor beta chain was recorded in a study of tumor and adjacent non-tumor tissue in lung cancer. A modified ARM-PCR protocol with three rounds of nested PCR amplified TCRbeta. TCRdb ran MiXCR on the multiplex PCR reads and lists one entry per CDR3 protein. The data show about 200,000 distinct CDR3 sequences, with around 70% seen just once and roughly a quarter held by the top ten. No cell sorting was done before RNA was extracted from the tissue. Per germline, CDR1 MDHEN and CDR2 SYDVKM. V trimming: 6 bases; J trimming: 9 bases; junction bases outside the gene matches: 14. The CDR3 length is 16 residues.

The sequencing input was lung tumor tissue. This chain links TRBV28 with TRBJ2-2; 9 bases fit TRBD1. The receptor was derived from a man in his 60s with non-small cell lung cancer. The CDR3 coding sequence is TGTGCCAGCAGAGCGACCGGGACAGGGTGGTCCTGGGAGCTGTTTTTT. As protein: CASRATGTGWSWELFF.